The 11 T cell receptor beta chains listed next were all sequenced from one sample in a study of shared clonotypes between healthy human individuals. TCRdb's copy holds only in-frame clones and misses some; the assay was immunoSEQ multiplex PCR. The sample yields roughly 500,000 clones, 78% seen once. Sequencing used PBMCs. Receptors were obtained from a middle-aged woman in good health. Some clones in this sample may be carry-over from other donors' samples.

The V gene is TRBV11-2, the J gene TRBJ2-7; the D is unclear. The V end lost 5 bases, the J end lost 2 bases, and 13 bases lay between the germline ends. Germline lookup yields CDR1 SGHAT and CDR2 FQNNGV. This CDR3 has 14 amino acids. Here the CDR3 reads CASSNTQAPYEQYF. The CDR3 region has the DNA TGTGCCAGCAGCAATACTCAGGCCCCCTACGAGCAGTACTTC.

J is TRBJ1-2 and V is TRBV27, with a possible D match to TRBD1 (5 bases). The CDR3 is made up of 13 amino acids. Looked up from germline, CDR1 is MNHEY and CDR2 is SMNVEV (reference sequence). V lost 3 bases and J lost 6, with 11 bases in between. DNA for the CDR3: TGTGCCAGCAGTTTTACAGGAGGGGATGGCTACACCTTC. Protein product: CASSFTGGDGYTF.

This chain links TRBV11-3 with TRBJ2-3, with D hard to call. CDR1 SGHNT and CDR2 YENEEA come from the germline V gene. The germline V and J ends were trimmed by 2 bases and 4 bases, with 16 bases remaining between them. The length of the CDR3 is 16 residues. CDR3 bases: TGTGCCAGCAGCTTAAGACCATCGGCCCCGGCAGATACGCAGTATTTT. It is translated as CASSLRPSAPADTQYF.

The V and J genes are TRBV19 and TRBJ2-2; possible D gene TRBD1, 5 bases. Germline values: CDR1 LNHDA, CDR2 SQIVND (reference sequence). This CDR3 region has 14 residues. V was pared by 0 bases and J by 6 bases, with 8 bases between. The CDR3 nucleotides are TGTGCCAGTAGTATAGACAGGGTAGCCGGGGAGCTGTTTTTT. It codes for CASSIDRVAGELFF.

The chain has TRBV7-9 and TRBJ1-1; D is unresolved. The CDR3 extends over 14 amino acids. In germline, CDR1 is SEHNR, CDR2 FQNEAQ (reference sequence). Trimming removed 1 base from V and 3 bases from J, with 9 bases in between. CDR3 in DNA: TGTGCCAGCAGCTTAGATGGCATCCACACTGAAGCTTTCTTT. It translates to CASSLDGIHTEAFF. The variable domain in full, completed from reference TRBV7-9 and TRBJ1-1, reads DTGVSQNPRHKITKRGQNVTFRCDPISEHNRLYWYRQTLGQGPEFLTYFQNEAQLEKSRLLSDRFSAERPKGSFSTLEIQRTEQGDSAMYLCASSLDGIHTEAFFGQGTRLTVV.

As to this clone: It may be a read error: a sequence one base away is much more abundant. This rearrangement joins TRBV15 to TRBJ1-4, with D perhaps TRBD1 (5 bases). The germline V gene has CDR1 LNHNV and CDR2 YYDKDF (reference sequence). The CDR3 loop spans 14 amino acids. V lost 5 bases and J 7 bases, leaving 14 bases between the germline ends. The CDR3 nucleotides read TGTGCCACCAGCGGAGGAGGGGAGAGTGAAAAACTGTTTTTT. Amino acids: CATSGGGESEKLFF. The variable domain in full, completed from reference TRBV15 and TRBJ1-4, reads DAMVIQNPRYQVTQFGKPVTLSCSQTLNHNVMYWYQQKSSQAPKLLFHYYDKDFNNEADTPDNFQSRRPNTSFCFLDIRSPGLGDTAMYLCATSGGGESEKLFFGSGTQLSVL.

This chain joins TRBV6-4 and TRBJ1-2; D is perhaps TRBD1 (6 bases). Germline assignment: CDR1 MRHNA and CDR2 SNTAGT. The CDR3 runs 13 residues. The V end was cut by 4 bases, the J end by 4 bases, with 10 bases between. The CDR3, as DNA: TGTGCCAGCAGTGCAACAGGGTCCTATGGCTACACCTTC. Amino acid sequence: CASSATGSYGYTF.

The chain couples TRBV19 to TRBJ2-5; 8 bases match TRBD1. The V gene end was trimmed by 4 bases and the J gene end by 1 base; junction bases not matched to a gene: 5. Germline V gene lookup returns CDR1 LNHDA and CDR2 SQIVND (reference sequence). This CDR3 comprises 15 residues. Here the CDR3 DNA reads TGTGCCAGTAGTACGCTGACAGGGGCCCAAGAGACCCAGTACTTC. The encoded protein is CASSTLTGAQETQYF. Combining the CDR3 with reference TRBV19 and TRBJ2-5 gives the whole variable domain DGGITQSPKYLFRKEGQNVTLSCEQNLNHDAMYWYRQDPGQGLRLIYYSQIVNDFQKGDIAEGYSVSREKKESFPLTVTSAQKNPTAFYLCASSTLTGAQETQYFGPGTRLLVL.

This clone showed up just a few times. The chain combines TRBV11-2 with TRBJ1-2; D is unresolved. The CDR3 is 11 amino acids. From germline, CDR1 is SGHAT and CDR2 FQNNGV. Trimming shortened V by 7 bases and J by 7 bases, and 10 bases separated the two germline ends. The CDR3 DNA is TGTGCCAGCACCTCTACTAGTGGCTACACCTTC. Its protein is CASTSTSGYTF.

The chain carries TRBV7-9 and TRBJ1-2; D unclear. The V gene's germline CDR1 is SEHNR and CDR2 FQNEAQ (reference sequence). Between the trimmed V and J ends, which lost 1 base and 14 bases, there was a span of 11 bases. The CDR3 is made up of 11 amino acids. The CDR3 DNA sequence: TGTGCCAGCAGCTTAGGGTCGGTCTGGACCTTC. Protein sequence: CASSLGSVWTF.

The V call is TRBV5-1, the J call TRBJ2-2; a weak D match, TRBD2 (5 bases). CDR3 length equals 15 residues. V was cut by 1 base and J by 4 bases, with 11 bases left in between. Germline CDR1 and CDR2: SGHRS and YFSETQ. The CDR3 region is CASSLSDRGTGELFF. The CDR3, as DNA: TGCGCCAGCAGCTTGAGTGACCGGGGCACCGGGGAGCTGTTTTTT.